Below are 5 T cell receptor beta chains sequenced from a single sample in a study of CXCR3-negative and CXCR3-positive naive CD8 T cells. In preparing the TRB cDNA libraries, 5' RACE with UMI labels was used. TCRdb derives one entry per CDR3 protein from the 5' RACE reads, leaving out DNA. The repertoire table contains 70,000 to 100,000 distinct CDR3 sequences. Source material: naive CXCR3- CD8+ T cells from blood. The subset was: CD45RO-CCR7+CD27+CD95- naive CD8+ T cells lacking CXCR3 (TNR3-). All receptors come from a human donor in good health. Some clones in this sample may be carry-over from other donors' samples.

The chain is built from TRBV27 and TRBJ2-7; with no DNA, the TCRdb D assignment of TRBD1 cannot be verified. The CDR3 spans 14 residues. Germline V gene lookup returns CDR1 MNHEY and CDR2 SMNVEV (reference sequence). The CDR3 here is CASSLPGTAYEQYF.

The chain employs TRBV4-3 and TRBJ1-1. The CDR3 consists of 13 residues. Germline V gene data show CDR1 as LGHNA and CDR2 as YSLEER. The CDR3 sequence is CASSQDWETEAFF.

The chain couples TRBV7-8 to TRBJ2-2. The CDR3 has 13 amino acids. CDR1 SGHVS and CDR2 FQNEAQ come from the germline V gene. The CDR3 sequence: CATDRTSTGELFF.

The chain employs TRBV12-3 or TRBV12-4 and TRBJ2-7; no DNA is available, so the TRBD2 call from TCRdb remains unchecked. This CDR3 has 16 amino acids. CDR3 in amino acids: CASSFGLAGGLVEQYF.

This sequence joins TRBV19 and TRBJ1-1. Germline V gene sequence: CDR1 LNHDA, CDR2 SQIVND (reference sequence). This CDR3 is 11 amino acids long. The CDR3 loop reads CASTAWTEAFF.